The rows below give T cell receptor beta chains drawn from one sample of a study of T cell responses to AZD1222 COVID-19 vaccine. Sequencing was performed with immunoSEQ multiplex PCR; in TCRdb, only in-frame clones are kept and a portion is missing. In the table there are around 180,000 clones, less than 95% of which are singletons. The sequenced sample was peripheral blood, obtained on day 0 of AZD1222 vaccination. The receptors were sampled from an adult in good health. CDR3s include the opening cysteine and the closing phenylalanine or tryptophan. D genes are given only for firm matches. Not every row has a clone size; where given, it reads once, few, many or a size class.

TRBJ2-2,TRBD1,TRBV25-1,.,TGTGCCAGCAGTGAATTTACGGGACAGCACGGGGAGCTGTTTTTT,CASSEFTGQHGELFF
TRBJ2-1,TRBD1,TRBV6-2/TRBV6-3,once,TGTGCCAGCAGTTCTAAGACAGGGGTCGCTCTCAATGAGCAGTTCTTC,CASSSKTGVALNEQFF
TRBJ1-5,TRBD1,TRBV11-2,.,TGTGCCAGCAGCTTGAACAGGGGAGGAAATCAGCCCCAGCATTTT,CASSLNRGGNQPQHF
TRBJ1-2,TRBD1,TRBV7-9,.,TGTGCCAGCAGCTTGGACAGGGGTTCACCCTCGTACACCTTC,CASSLDRGSPSYTF
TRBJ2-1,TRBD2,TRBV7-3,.,TGTGCCAGCAGCTTAACCGCGGGGGGGCGCAATGAGCAGTTCTTC,CASSLTAGGRNEQFF
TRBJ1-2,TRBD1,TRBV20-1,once,TGCAGTGCTAGTTACCACCTTAGGGGACAGGGGGCGGCGAACTATGGCTACACCTTC,CSASYHLRGQGAANYGYTF
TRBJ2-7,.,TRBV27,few,TGTGCCAGCAGTCCTCTCCTGGGTGGGGGGTACGAGCAGTACTTC,CASSPLLGGGYEQYF
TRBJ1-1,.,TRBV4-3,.,TGCGCCAGCAGCCAAGAGGAAGGGACTGAAGCTTTCTTT,CASSQEEGTEAFF
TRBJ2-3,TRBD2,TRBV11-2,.,TGTGCCAGCAGCCTTAGCGGGGGGCTCCGGGATACGCAGTATTTT,CASSLSGGLRDTQYF
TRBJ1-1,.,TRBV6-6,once,TGTGCCAGCAGTAACAGGGTGAACACTGAAGCTTTCTTT,CASSNRVNTEAFF
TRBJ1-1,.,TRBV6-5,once,TGTGCCAGCACTGGGCCAGGCAGCAACACTGAAGCTTTCTTT,CASTGPGSNTEAFF
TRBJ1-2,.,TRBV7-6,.,TGTGCCAGCAGCGTCATGGGGGGCCAGAGTCCTAACTATGGCTACACCTTC,CASSVMGGQSPNYGYTF
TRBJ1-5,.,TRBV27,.,TGTGCCAGCAGTCCAGCATATAGCAATCAGCCCCAGCATTTT,CASSPAYSNQPQHF
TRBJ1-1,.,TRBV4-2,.,TGTGCCAGCAGCCAAGTGGGGGTCACTGAAGCTTTCTTT,CASSQVGVTEAFF
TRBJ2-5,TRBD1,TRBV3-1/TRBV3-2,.,TGTGCCAGCAGCCAGCCCTCGACAGGGGCCCAAGAGACCCAGTACTTC,CASSQPSTGAQETQYF
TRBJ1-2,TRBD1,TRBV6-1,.,TGTGCCAGCAGTGAAGCGCTCGGGACAGGCGGCAGCTACACCTTC,CASSEALGTGGSYTF
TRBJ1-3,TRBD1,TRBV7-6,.,TGTGCCAGCAGCCCAGCCGGGACAGCTCAAAACACCATATATTTT,CASSPAGTAQNTIYF
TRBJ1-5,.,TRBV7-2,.,TGTGCCAGCAGCTTAAGTGTCGGCAGGGCCGATCAGCCCCAGCATTTT,CASSLSVGRADQPQHF
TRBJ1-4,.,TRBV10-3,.,TGTGCCATCAGTGAATCCCCAGGGACCAATGAAAAACTGTTTTTT,CAISESPGTNEKLFF
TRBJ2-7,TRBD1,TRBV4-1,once,TGCGCCAGCAGCCTCCATGGGACAGGGACCGAGCAGTACTTC,CASSLHGTGTEQYF
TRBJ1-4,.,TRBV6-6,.,TGTGCCAGCAGTTACCTCCTTCCCAGAAGGGAAAAACTGTTTTTT,CASSYLLPRREKLFF
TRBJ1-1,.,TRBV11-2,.,TGTGCCAGCAGCTTAGGAGGCAGGGGATCGACTGAAGCTTTCTTT,CASSLGGRGSTEAFF
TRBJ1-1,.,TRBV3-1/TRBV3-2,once,TGTGCCAGCAGCCAAGATCTTCTAAACACTGAAGCTTTCTTT,CASSQDLLNTEAFF
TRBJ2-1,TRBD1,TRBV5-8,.,TGTGCCAGCAGCCGGGGACAGGGGGCCCTCAATGAGCAGTTCTTC,CASSRGQGALNEQFF
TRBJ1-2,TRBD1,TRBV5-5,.,TGTGCCAGCAGCCACCGGACAGGGCCAGACGGCTACACCTTC,CASSHRTGPDGYTF
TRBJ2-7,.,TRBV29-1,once,TGCAGCGTCGTACAGGGCCCCTACGAGCAGTACTTC,CSVVQGPYEQYF
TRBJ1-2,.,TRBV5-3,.,TGTGCCGGCCGGCATGGCTACACCTTC,CAGRHGYTF
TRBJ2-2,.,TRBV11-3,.,TGTGCCAGCAGCTTAGATATGGGGGGATTGGCCGGGGAGCTGTTTTTT,CASSLDMGGLAGELFF
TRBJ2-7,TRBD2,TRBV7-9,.,TGTGCCAGCAGCCCGGGGGGTCGGGGCCCCGAGCAGTACTTC,CASSPGGRGPEQYF
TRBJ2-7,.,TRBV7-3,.,TGTGCCAGCAGCTCGGCGGGGACCTACGAGCAGTACTTC,CASSSAGTYEQYF
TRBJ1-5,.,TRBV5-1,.,TGCGCCAGCAGCTTGGGACAGCCCAATCAGCCCCAGCATTTT,CASSLGQPNQPQHF
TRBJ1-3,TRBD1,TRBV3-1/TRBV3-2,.,TGTGCCAGCACCCAAGATCGGGACAGGGGGTTGGGAAACACCATATATTTT,CASTQDRDRGLGNTIYF
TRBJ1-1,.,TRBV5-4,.,TGTGCCAGCAGCTTGGGGGGCGGGATAAGGACTGAAGCTTTCTTT,CASSLGGGIRTEAFF
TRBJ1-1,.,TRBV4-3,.,TGCGCCAGCAGCCAAGATCGTGGAGATGAAGCTTTCTTT,CASSQDRGDEAFF
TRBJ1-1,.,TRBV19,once,TGTGCCAGTAGTATAGGGGCAGGGCTAATGAACACTGAAGCTTTCTTT,CASSIGAGLMNTEAFF
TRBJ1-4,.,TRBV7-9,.,TGTGCCAGCAGCTTAGGACAGACAAATGAAAAACTGTTTTTT,CASSLGQTNEKLFF
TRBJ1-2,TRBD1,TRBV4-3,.,TGCGCCAGCAGCCAAGCTGGACAGGGGGTGAACTATGGCTACACCTTC,CASSQAGQGVNYGYTF
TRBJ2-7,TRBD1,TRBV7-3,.,TGTGCCAGCAGCCCGGACAGGGGCGAGCAGTACTTC,CASSPDRGEQYF
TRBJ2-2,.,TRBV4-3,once,TGCGCCAGCAGCCAAGTGGGCGGGGCCGGGGAGCTGTTTTTT,CASSQVGGAGELFF
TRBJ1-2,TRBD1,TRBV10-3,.,TGTGCCATCAGTGCGGCAGGGGGGGACTATGGCTACACCTTC,CAISAAGGDYGYTF
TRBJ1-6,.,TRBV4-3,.,TGCGCCAGCAGCCAAGGGGGCTCCTATAATTCACCCCTCCACTTT,CASSQGGSYNSPLHF
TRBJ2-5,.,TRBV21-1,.,TGTGCCAGCATAAAAACACCGACAGGGGGAGAGACCCAGTACTTC,CASIKTPTGGETQYF
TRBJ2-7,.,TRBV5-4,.,TGTGCCAGCAGCTCGGAAGCAGGAGCCTACGAGCAGTACTTC,CASSSEAGAYEQYF
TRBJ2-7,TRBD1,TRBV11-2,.,TGTGCCAGCAGCTTGCGGACAGGGGGAGGGCTCTCCTACGAGCAGTACTTC,CASSLRTGGGLSYEQYF
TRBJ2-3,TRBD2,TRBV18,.,TGTGCCAGCTCACTCGGACTAGCGGGGGCCGGAACAAGCACAGATACGCAGTATTTT,CASSLGLAGAGTSTDTQYF
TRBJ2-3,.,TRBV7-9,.,TGTGCCAGCAGCTTGTTAGATACGCAGTATTTT,CASSLLDTQYF
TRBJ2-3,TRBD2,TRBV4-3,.,TGCGCCAGCAGCCAGGATCCGGGACTAAACGCAGATACGCAGTATTTT,CASSQDPGLNADTQYF
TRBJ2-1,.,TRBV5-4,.,TGTGCCAGCAGCTTAGACGGGGGACCCAATGAGCAGTTCTTC,CASSLDGGPNEQFF